These T cell receptor beta chains were read from a single sample in a study of untreated major depressive disorder. Only in-frame clones appear in the TCRdb table, and some are missing; sequencing was by immunoSEQ multiplex PCR. The sample lists about 25,000 clones; about 89% were seen once. The sequenced sample was CD4+ T cells from PBMCs. The receptors were sampled from a woman younger than 45 with major depressive disorder. Both conserved end residues are part of each CDR3. Fields, in order: V gene, D gene, clone size, J gene, CDR3 length, CDR3 protein, CDR3 DNA. A D gene is named only where the DNA matches it firmly. Clone size is not always given. Where it is, it says once, few, many or a class for expanded clones.

v_gene: TRBV5-5; d_gene: .; abundance: .; j_gene: TRBJ2-3; len: 17; CDR3aa: CASSLYYDRGSTDTQYF; CDR3nt: TGTGCCAGCAGCTTGTATTACGACAGAGGAAGCACAGATACGCAGTATTTT
v_gene: TRBV11-1; d_gene: TRBD2; abundance: .; j_gene: TRBJ2-3; len: 15; CDR3aa: CASSLAWRGGHTQYF; CDR3nt: TGTGCCAGCAGCTTAGCTTGGCGGGGGGGGCATACGCAGTATTTT
v_gene: TRBV2; d_gene: .; abundance: .; j_gene: TRBJ1-5; len: 15; CDR3aa: CASSDQGVSNQPQHF; CDR3nt: TGTGCCAGCAGTGATCAGGGAGTTAGCAATCAGCCCCAGCATTTT
v_gene: TRBV5-5; d_gene: .; abundance: .; j_gene: TRBJ2-2; len: 13; CDR3aa: CASSLANTGELFF; CDR3nt: TGTGCCAGCAGCTTGGCCAACACCGGGGAGCTGTTTTTT
v_gene: TRBV5-1; d_gene: TRBD2; abundance: .; j_gene: TRBJ2-3; len: 15; CDR3aa: CASSLFAGGTDTQYF; CDR3nt: TGCGCCAGCAGCTTGTTTGCGGGGGGCACAGATACGCAGTATTTT
v_gene: TRBV27; d_gene: .; abundance: .; j_gene: TRBJ1-1; len: 15; CDR3aa: CASSPNRAPNTEAFF; CDR3nt: TGTGCCAGCAGTCCCAACAGGGCCCCGAACACTGAAGCTTTCTTT
v_gene: TRBV11-2; d_gene: .; abundance: .; j_gene: TRBJ1-6; len: 13; CDR3aa: CASSRQFNSPLHF; CDR3nt: TGTGCCAGCAGCAGACAGTTCAATTCACCCCTCCACTTT
v_gene: TRBV29-1; d_gene: .; abundance: .; j_gene: TRBJ2-5; len: 12; CDR3aa: CSVGGRAETQYF; CDR3nt: TGCAGCGTTGGGGGACGTGCAGAGACCCAGTACTTC
v_gene: TRBV4-3; d_gene: TRBD1; abundance: once; j_gene: TRBJ1-2; len: 15; CDR3aa: CASSQVAQGGIGYTF; CDR3nt: TGCGCCAGCAGCCAAGTTGCCCAGGGGGGGATTGGCTACACCTTC
v_gene: TRBV28; d_gene: TRBD1; abundance: .; j_gene: TRBJ1-3; len: 16; CDR3aa: CASSPGQVFSGNTIYF; CDR3nt: TGTGCCAGCAGTCCGGGACAGGTCTTCTCTGGAAACACCATATATTTT
v_gene: TRBV7-2; d_gene: .; abundance: .; j_gene: TRBJ2-7; len: 12; CDR3aa: CASSFQGSEQYF; CDR3nt: TGTGCCAGCAGCTTTCAGGGGAGCGAGCAGTACTTC
v_gene: TRBV4-3; d_gene: .; abundance: .; j_gene: TRBJ2-1; len: 16; CDR3aa: CASSQEAEGAYNEQFF; CDR3nt: TGCGCCAGCAGCCAAGAGGCAGAGGGGGCCTACAATGAGCAGTTCTTC
v_gene: TRBV5-4; d_gene: .; abundance: .; j_gene: TRBJ1-5; len: 15; CDR3aa: CASSLQGQGNQPQHF; CDR3nt: TGTGCCAGCAGCCTGCAGGGGCAAGGCAATCAGCCCCAGCATTTT
v_gene: TRBV6-5; d_gene: .; abundance: .; j_gene: TRBJ1-1; len: 14; CDR3aa: CASKGTWMNTEAFF; CDR3nt: TGTGCCAGCAAGGGCACCTGGATGAACACTGAAGCTTTCTTT
v_gene: TRBV21-1; d_gene: .; abundance: .; j_gene: TRBJ1-2; len: 13; CDR3aa: CASSKGRVNGYTF; CDR3nt: TGTGCCAGCAGCAAAGGGAGGGTTAATGGCTACACCTTC
v_gene: TRBV5-4; d_gene: .; abundance: .; j_gene: TRBJ2-2; len: 13; CDR3aa: CASSRTEVGELFF; CDR3nt: TGTGCCAGCAGCCGAACTGAAGTCGGGGAGCTGTTTTTT
v_gene: TRBV27; d_gene: TRBD2; abundance: .; j_gene: TRBJ2-7; len: 16; CDR3aa: CASSFISGRGDREQYF; CDR3nt: TGTGCCAGCAGTTTTATCAGTGGACGGGGGGATCGCGAGCAGTACTTC
v_gene: TRBV2; d_gene: TRBD2; abundance: .; j_gene: TRBJ2-7; len: 13; CDR3aa: CASKTSGRGEQYF; CDR3nt: TGTGCCAGCAAGACTAGCGGGAGAGGTGAGCAGTACTTC
v_gene: TRBV5-1; d_gene: .; abundance: .; j_gene: TRBJ1-1; len: 14; CDR3aa: CASSPLTVNTEAFF; CDR3nt: TGCGCCAGCAGCCCCTTGACTGTGAACACTGAAGCTTTCTTT
v_gene: TRBV6-6; d_gene: .; abundance: .; j_gene: TRBJ1-1; len: 13; CDR3aa: CASSSGSDTEAFF; CDR3nt: TGTGCCAGCAGCTCGGGGTCGGACACTGAAGCTTTCTTT